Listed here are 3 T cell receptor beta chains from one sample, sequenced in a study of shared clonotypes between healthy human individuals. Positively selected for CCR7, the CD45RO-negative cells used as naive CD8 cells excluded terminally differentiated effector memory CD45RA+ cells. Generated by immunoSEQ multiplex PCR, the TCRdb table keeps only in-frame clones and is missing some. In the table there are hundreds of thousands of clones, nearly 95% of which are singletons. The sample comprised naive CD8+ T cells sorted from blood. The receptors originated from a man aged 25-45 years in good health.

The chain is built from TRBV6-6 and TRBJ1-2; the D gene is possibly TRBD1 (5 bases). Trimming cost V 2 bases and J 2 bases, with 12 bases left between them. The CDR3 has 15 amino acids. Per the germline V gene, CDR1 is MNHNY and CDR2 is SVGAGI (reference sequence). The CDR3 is CASSYGTGWNYGYTF. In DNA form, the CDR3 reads TGTGCCAGCAGTTACGGTACAGGCTGGAACTATGGCTACACCTTC.

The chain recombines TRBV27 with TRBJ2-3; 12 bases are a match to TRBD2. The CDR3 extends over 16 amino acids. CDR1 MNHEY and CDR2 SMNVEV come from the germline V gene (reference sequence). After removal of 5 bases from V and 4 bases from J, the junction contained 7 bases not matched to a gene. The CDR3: CASSPRLAGAPDTQYF. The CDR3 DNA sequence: TGTGCCAGCAGTCCCCGACTAGCGGGAGCCCCAGATACGCAGTATTTT.

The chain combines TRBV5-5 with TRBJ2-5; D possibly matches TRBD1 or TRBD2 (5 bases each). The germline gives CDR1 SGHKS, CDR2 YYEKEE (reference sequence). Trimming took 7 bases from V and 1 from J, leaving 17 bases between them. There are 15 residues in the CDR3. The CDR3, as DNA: TGTGCCAGCGCTGAGGGGTTTTTGGGCCAAGAGACCCAGTACTTC. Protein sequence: CASAEGFLGQETQYF.